The T cell receptor beta chain described here comes from a study of PD-1 blockade in classical Hodgkin lymphoma. Findings and caveats of the study: Diversity in CD4+ TCRs, unlike that measured in CD8+ TCRs, had risen significantly by C4D1.

Stated time point: cycle 4 day 1 (C4D1), after more than 5 weeks of nivolumab. Relapse after autologous stem cell transplantation occurred in every patient, and brentuximab vedotin exposure varied. Complete response, partial response or progressive disease were the best responses. The table lists this clone with a few counts. The antigen remains undetermined. Assay: immunoSEQ multiplex PCR; the TCRdb copy retains only in-frame clones and omits some. The table shows about 94,000 clones, with 85% to 95% occurring only once. CDR1 is SGHTA, CDR2 FQGTGA, per germline. V was cut by 5 bases and J by 3 bases, with 13 bases left in between. The CDR3 is made up of 14 amino acids.

The chain combines TRBV7-3 with TRBJ1-1; D uncertain. The sequence derives from a human donor with classical Hodgkin lymphoma. The sample here was peripheral blood mononuclear cells (PBMCs), taken before the fourth cycle of nivolumab. The CDR3 DNA reads as TGTGCCAGCAGCAGTTATACACGATACACTGAAGCTTTCTTT. Residues: CASSSYTRYTEAFF.